A selection of T cell receptor beta chains follows, all from one sample in a study of blood T cell repertoires in COVID-19. TCRdb keeps only in-frame clones here, not all; method: immunoSEQ multiplex PCR. The sample yields under 250,000 clones, more than 65% seen once. The source material was peripheral blood. Receptors were obtained from a man aged 50 or older with active or convalescent COVID-19. The CDR3 runs from the conserved cysteine through the conserved F or W. D genes are given only for firm matches. The size entry is marked missing in some rows and otherwise reads once, few, many or a size class.

J,size,D,V,DNA,CDR3
TRBJ2-3,-,-,TRBV6-1,TGTGCCAGCAGTGAATGGGGTGGGGGGGGCCGAGGTGGAGATACGCAGTATTTT,CASSEWGGGGRGGDTQYF
TRBJ1-5,-,-,TRBV5-6,TGTGCCAGCAGCTTGTCGGGGGTAAGGGACAATCAGCCCCAGCATTTT,CASSLSGVRDNQPQHF
TRBJ1-6,-,-,TRBV10-3,TGTGCCATCAGTGGCGGGGGTTCACCCCTCCACTTT,CAISGGGSPLHF
TRBJ1-6,-,-,TRBV5-6,TGTGCCAGCAGACTTGGAGGGGACCCCTATAATTCACCCCTCCACTTT,CASRLGGDPYNSPLHF
TRBJ1-2,once,-,TRBV2,TGTGCCAGCAGTGAAGCGCTTGTGGGCGCGGGCTATGGCTACACCTTC,CASSEALVGAGYGYTF
TRBJ1-3,-,-,TRBV7-2,TGTGCCAGCAGCTTAGAGGGGGTGGCTGGAAACACCATATATTTT,CASSLEGVAGNTIYF
TRBJ1-5,-,-,TRBV27,TGTGCCAGCAGTTTAGGAACAGGAGATCAGCCCCAGCATTTT,CASSLGTGDQPQHF
TRBJ1-5,-,TRBD1,TRBV5-3,TGTGCCAGAAGCTTGAAACTCGACAGGGGTGCAAGCAATCAGCCCCAGCATTTT,CARSLKLDRGASNQPQHF
TRBJ2-7,-,-,TRBV14,TGTGCCAGCAGCCAAGGGCAGGGGCTTAAGGCCTACGAGCAGTACTTC,CASSQGQGLKAYEQYF
TRBJ1-2,-,TRBD1,TRBV15,TGTGCCACCAGCAGAGATCTGACAGGGGTGTATGGCTACACCTTC,CATSRDLTGVYGYTF
TRBJ2-2,-,TRBD1,TRBV6-5,TGTGCCAGCGGACCCTGGACAGGGGGCTCGGAGCTGTTTTTT,CASGPWTGGSELFF
TRBJ1-6,-,-,TRBV6-1,TGTGCCAGCAGTGAAACGGGGAACTCACCCCTCCACTTT,CASSETGNSPLHF